The 20 T cell receptor beta chains below were found in one sample sequenced in a study of blood T cell repertoires in COVID-19. Only in-frame clones appear in the TCRdb table, and some are missing; sequencing was by immunoSEQ multiplex PCR. The table includes some 320,000 clones, roughly 90% detected once. Specimen: PBMCs or T cells enriched from blood (not recorded which). These receptors were collected from a man aged 55 to 70 who had recovered from COVID-19.

This clone was seen only once. This chain joins TRBV11-3 and TRBJ2-1, with 12 nucleotides matching TRBD2. V dropped 3 bases and J dropped 8; count of bases not matched to a gene: 8. This CDR3 region has 16 residues. The V gene's germline CDR1 is SGHNT and CDR2 YENEEA. The CDR3 loop reads CASSLKTSGRYDEQFF. The CDR3 bases are TGTGCCAGCAGCTTGAAGACTAGCGGGAGATATGATGAGCAGTTCTTC.

The chain employs TRBV6-5 and TRBJ1-2, with D tentatively TRBD1 (6 bases). In germline, CDR1 is MNHEY, CDR2 SVGAGI. Deletions cut 8 bases from V and 6 bases from J, with 16 bases between. The CDR3 contains 13 residues. The CDR3 reads CASRIQGTDGYTF. CDR3 coding DNA: TGTGCCAGCCGTATACAGGGAACGGATGGCTACACCTTC.

The chain links TRBV5-4 to TRBJ2-6; D gene uncertain. The CDR3 runs to 15 residues. Germline CDR1 SGHNT, CDR2 YYREEE (reference sequence). Deletions cut 2 bases from V and 1 base from J, with 7 bases between. The CDR3 here is CASSFPSSGANVLTF. The CDR3 coding sequence is TGTGCCAGCAGCTTCCCGAGTTCTGGGGCCAACGTCCTGACTTTC.

The gene calls are TRBV5-1 and TRBJ1-2; the D gene is possibly TRBD1 (5 bases). The V end was cut by 4 bases, the J end by 7 bases, with 14 bases between. Germline V gene lookup returns CDR1 SGHRS and CDR2 YFSETQ. The CDR3 spans 13 residues. In DNA form, the CDR3 reads TGCGCCAGCAGCCCCCCCCAGGGTGGTGGCTACACCTTC. Its translation: CASSPPQGGGYTF.

The chain uses TRBV3-1 (or the pseudogene TRBV3-2) and TRBJ1-1; TRBD1 might be the D (6 bases). The CDR3 loop spans 16 amino acids. Germline assignment: CDR1 LGHDT and CDR2 YNNKEL (reference sequence). Trimming removed 1 base at V and 1 base at J, with 13 bases between. CDR3 nucleotides: TGTGCCAGCAGCCAAGGGACAGACCTCAGGAACACTGAAGCTTTCTTT. Residues: CASSQGTDLRNTEAFF.

This chain connects TRBV3-1 (or the pseudogene TRBV3-2) to TRBJ2-1; unclear D gene. CDR1 is LGHDT, CDR2 YNNKEL, per germline (reference sequence). V was pared by 0 bases and J by 7 bases, with 10 bases between. The CDR3 sequence is 14 residues long. CDR3 amino acids: CASSQDIVSNEQFF. CDR3 bases: TGTGCCAGCAGCCAAGACATAGTGAGTAATGAGCAGTTCTTC.

This chain links TRBV3-1 (or the pseudogene TRBV3-2) with TRBJ2-5; D not certain. The germline gives CDR1 LGHDT, CDR2 YNNKEL (reference sequence). The CDR3 loop spans 12 amino acids. Between the trimmed V and J ends, which lost 7 bases and 5 bases, there was a span of 11 bases. CDR3 in amino acids: CASTPRRETQYF. The CDR3 DNA reads as TGTGCCAGCACCCCCCGGCGGGAGACCCAGTACTTC.

The rearrangement links TRBV7-9 to TRBJ1-2, with 7 positions matching TRBD1. The germline V gene has CDR1 SEHNR and CDR2 FQNEAQ (reference sequence). This CDR3 region has 14 residues. After removal of 3 bases from V and 7 bases from J, the junction contained 8 bases not matched to a gene. The DNA for the CDR3 is TGTGCCAGCAGCTTTCGACAGGGAAGAGTTGGCTACACCTTC. Protein: CASSFRQGRVGYTF.

The gene calls are TRBV6-1 and TRBJ2-7; tentative D call: TRBD1 (5 bases). The germline V gene has CDR1 MNHNS and CDR2 SASEGT. Trimming removed 2 bases at V and 3 bases at J, with 14 bases between. The CDR3 runs to 15 residues. The CDR3 here is CASSEWGGRNYEQYF. The DNA for the CDR3 is TGTGCCAGCAGTGAATGGGGCGGCAGGAACTACGAGCAGTACTTC.

This chain connects TRBV15 to TRBJ2-1; D is uncertain. The germline gives CDR1 LNHNV, CDR2 YYDKDF (reference sequence). This CDR3 has 15 amino acids. Trimming removed 5 bases from V and 4 bases from J, with 15 bases in between. For the CDR3, the DNA is TGTGCCACCAGCCCCTATGGTGCGGAATACAATGAGCAGTTCTTC. Protein product: CATSPYGAEYNEQFF.

The gene calls are TRBV18 and TRBJ2-3; 10 bases line up with TRBD1. Germline CDR1 KGHSH, CDR2 LQKENI. The ends lost 5 bases at V and 11 bases at J; junction bases unmatched: 13. The CDR3 contains 15 residues. The CDR3 reads CASSGQGVSSAGQYF. CDR3 bases: TGTGCCAGCTCAGGACAGGGGGTATCATCGGCGGGGCAGTATTTT.

Points on this clone: This same CDR3 is encoded by further DNA sequences in the sample. This chain links TRBV7-9 with TRBJ1-1, with D possibly being TRBD1 (5 bases). V gave up 3 bases and J gave up 1 base, with 6 bases separating them. The length of the CDR3 is 13 residues. Germline V gene data show CDR1 as SEHNR and CDR2 as FQNEAQ (reference sequence). For the CDR3, the DNA is TGTGCCAGCAGCTTCAGGGAGAACACTGAAGCTTTCTTT. It specifies CASSFRENTEAFF.

This clone came up once. V is TRBV7-9 and J is TRBJ1-1; D is unresolved. The CDR3 is made up of 15 amino acids. Germline V gives CDR1 SEHNR, CDR2 FQNEAQ (reference sequence). The V end was cut by 2 bases, the J end by 0 bases, with 10 bases between. Here the CDR3 DNA reads TGTGCCAGCAGCTTAAAGGCGGGCCTGAACACTGAAGCTTTCTTT. Translation: CASSLKAGLNTEAFF.

This sequence joins TRBV28 and TRBJ2-7, with D hard to call. Germline CDR1 and CDR2: MDHEN and SYDVKM. This CDR3 has 10 residues. V was trimmed by 4 bases and J by 7 bases, leaving 5 bases between them. The CDR3 is CASSSREQYF. In DNA, the CDR3 is TGTGCCAGCAGTTCTAGGGAGCAGTACTTC.

This clone came up once. The chain employs TRBV28 and TRBJ1-5; TRBD1 is a possible D gene (5 bases). V dropped 6 bases and J dropped 0 bases, with 18 bases sitting between them. This CDR3 has 17 residues. From germline, CDR1 is MDHEN and CDR2 SYDVKM. CDR3 protein: CASSPAGGRYSNQPQHF. CDR3 bases: TGTGCCAGCAGCCCCGCGGGGGGACGCTATAGCAATCAGCCCCAGCATTTT.

This clone was seen once. J is TRBJ1-1 and V is TRBV15, with D possibly TRBD1 on 5 matching bases. There are 16 residues in the CDR3. Trimming took off 0 bases at V and 5 bases at J, with 16 bases between the two ends. Germline V gives CDR1 LNHNV, CDR2 YYDKDF (reference sequence). CDR3 region: CATSRDRPPGGTEAFF. CDR3 coding DNA: TGTGCCACCAGCAGAGATCGGCCGCCCGGGGGGACTGAAGCTTTCTTT.

This clone has more than one count but fewer than ten. DNA of the CDR3: TGCGCCAGCAGCCTCCGAGGCGACGAGCAGTACTTC. It codes for CASSLRGDEQYF. The V gene is TRBV5-1, the J gene TRBJ2-7, with D unresolved. CDR3 length equals 12 residues. Germline CDR1 is SGHRS and CDR2 is YFSETQ. Trimming removed 4 bases from V and 5 bases from J, with 10 bases in between.

The V call is TRBV5-4, the J call TRBJ1-4, with D possibly being TRBD1 (6 bases). CDR3 length: 16 amino acids. Per germline, CDR1 SGHNT and CDR2 YYREEE (reference sequence). The V and J ends lost 4 bases and 3 bases respectively, with 16 bases between them. CDR3 sequence (DNA): TGTGCCAGCAGCCCGAGCGGGGGGCAGGCTAATGAAAAACTGTTTTTT. This encodes CASSPSGGQANEKLFF.

CDR3 nucleotide sequence: TGCGCCAGCAGCCCGGGACAGGGATATGGCTACACCTTC. It translates to CASSPGQGYGYTF. The chain carries TRBV4-1 and TRBJ1-2, with TRBD1 matching over 9 bases. This CDR3 comprises 13 residues. Germline CDR1 and CDR2: MGHRA and YSYEKL. The trim removed 4 bases at V and 5 bases at J, leaving 2 bases unmatched.

In nucleotides, the CDR3 is TGCGCCAGCAGTGAATACAGGGAGTACGAGCAGTACTTC. Translated: CASSEYREYEQYF. The rearrangement uses TRBV10-1 and TRBJ2-7; TRBD1 might be the D (6 bases). The V gene's germline CDR1 is WNHNN and CDR2 SYGVQD (reference sequence). CDR3 size: 13 residues. V was shortened by 3 bases and J by 4 bases, with 10 bases between the two germline ends.